This TCR beta chain comes out of a study of blood T cell repertoires in COVID-19. Study at large: Collection of acute and convalescent COVID-19 samples took place in the United States, Italy and Spain.

The CDR3 covers 15 residues. Per the germline V gene, CDR1 is SGHRS and CDR2 is YFSETQ. V was clipped by 4 bases and J by 8 bases, with 21 bases between them. Only in-frame clones appear in the TCRdb table, and some are missing; sequencing was by immunoSEQ multiplex PCR. Of about 410,000 clones in the sample, about nine tenths were seen once. Sample: peripheral blood. This chain uses TRBV5-1 with TRBJ1-1; D ambiguous. This receptor was obtained from a woman in her thirties with active or convalescent COVID-19. CDR3 bases: TGCGCCAGCAGCCCAAACCCAACCCCGGGGAACGAAGCTTTCTTT. Translation gives CASSPNPTPGNEAFF.